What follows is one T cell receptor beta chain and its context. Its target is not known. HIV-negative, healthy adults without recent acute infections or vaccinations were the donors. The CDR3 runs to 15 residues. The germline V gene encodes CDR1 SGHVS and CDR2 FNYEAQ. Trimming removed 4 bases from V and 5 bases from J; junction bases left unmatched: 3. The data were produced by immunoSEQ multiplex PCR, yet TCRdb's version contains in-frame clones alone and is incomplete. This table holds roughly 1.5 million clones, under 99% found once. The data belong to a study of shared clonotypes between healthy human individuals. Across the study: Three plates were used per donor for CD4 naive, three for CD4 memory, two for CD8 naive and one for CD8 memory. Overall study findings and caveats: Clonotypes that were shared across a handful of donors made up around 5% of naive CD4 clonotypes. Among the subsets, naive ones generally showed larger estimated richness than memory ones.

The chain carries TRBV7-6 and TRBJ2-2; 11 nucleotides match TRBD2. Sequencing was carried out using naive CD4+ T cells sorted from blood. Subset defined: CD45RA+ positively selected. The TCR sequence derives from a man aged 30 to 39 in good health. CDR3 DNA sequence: TGTGCCAGCAGCTATTCTAGCGGGAGGACCGGGGAGCTGTTTTTT. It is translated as CASSYSSGRTGELFF.